The 27 T cell receptor beta chains below all came from one sample that was sequenced in a study of blood T cell repertoires in COVID-19. The data were produced by immunoSEQ multiplex PCR, yet TCRdb's version contains in-frame clones alone and is incomplete. Of roughly 300,000 clones in the sample, around 87% were seen once. The sequenced sample was PBMCs or T cells enriched from blood (not recorded which). These TCRs come from a woman younger than 45 who had recovered from COVID-19.

The chain links TRBV6-5 to TRBJ2-6; D gene uncertain. CDR1 is MNHEY and CDR2 is SVGAGI in the germline V gene. The CDR3 spans 15 residues. V lost 4 bases and J 4 bases, leaving 11 bases between the germline ends. This CDR3 reads CASSSSGPGANVLTF. The DNA for the CDR3 is TGTGCCAGCAGTTCTTCAGGTCCCGGGGCCAACGTCCTGACTTTC.

Turning to this clone: Within the sample, other DNA sequences also encode this same CDR3. V gene TRBV9 combines with J gene TRBJ1-3; D is unclear. The CDR3 totals 14 residues. The V gene lost 2 bases and the J gene lost 0 bases, with 6 bases spanning the gap. The germline CDR1 and CDR2 sequences are SGDLS and YYNGEE. As DNA, the CDR3 is TGTGCCAGCAGCGTCGGGAGCTCTGGAAACACCATATATTTT. This translates into CASSVGSSGNTIYF.

The chain uses TRBV9 and TRBJ2-3; D ambiguous. Germline V gene data show CDR1 as SGDLS and CDR2 as YYNGEE. The V gene lost 0 bases and the J gene lost 6 bases, with 8 bases spanning the gap. The CDR3 extends over 13 amino acids. The CDR3 region is CASSVALLDTQYF. DNA of the CDR3: TGTGCCAGCAGCGTAGCCCTATTGGATACGCAGTATTTT.

The rearrangement joins TRBV7-9 to TRBJ1-1; 7 positions match TRBD1. Unmatched junction bases numbered 9, after V lost 0 bases and J lost 2 bases. Germline assignment: CDR1 SEHNR and CDR2 FQNEAQ (reference sequence). The CDR3 totals 17 residues. The CDR3 DNA sequence: TGTGCCAGCAGCTTAGCGCGAGGGGGCCTGGGTAACACTGAAGCTTTCTTT. Translation: CASSLARGGLGNTEAFF.

The chain joins TRBV7-3 to TRBJ1-6; 8 nucleotides match TRBD1. The trim removed 5 bases at V and 7 bases at J, leaving 1 base unmatched. This CDR3 region has 13 residues. In germline, CDR1 is SGHTA, CDR2 FQGTGA. CDR3 in DNA: TGTGCCAGCAGCCGGGACAGGAATTCACCCCTCCACTTT. Residues: CASSRDRNSPLHF.

The chain carries TRBV21-1 and TRBJ2-5; the table's D call of TRBD2 was not tested on the DNA. TRBV21-1 has pseudogene status. This CDR3 spans 16 amino acids. CDR3 DNA: TGTGCCAGCAGCAAAGAGGCGGCGGGGGGGCCAGAGACCCAGTACTTC. Translating gives CASSKEAAGGPETQYF.

V and J are TRBV10-3 and TRBJ1-1; no reliable D call. The CDR3 has 13 residues. Germline loops: CDR1 ENHRY, CDR2 SYGVKD. V lost 5 bases and J lost 9, with 16 bases in between. This chain's CDR3 is CAISPDMVRKAFF. The CDR3 nucleotides read TGTGCCATCAGTCCTGACATGGTACGAAAAGCTTTCTTT.

The chain employs TRBV10-3 and TRBJ1-1; no firm D call. V lost 0 bases, J lost 8 bases, and 7 bases lay in between. The CDR3 totals 12 residues. CDR1 ENHRY and CDR2 SYGVKD come from the germline V gene. The CDR3 here is CAISESKREAFF. The DNA for the CDR3 is TGTGCCATCAGTGAGTCGAAACGGGAAGCTTTCTTT.

This chain uses TRBV19 with TRBJ1-1; 8 positions agree with TRBD1. This CDR3 has 13 residues. Germline V gene data show CDR1 as LNHDA and CDR2 as SQIVND (reference sequence). V lost 5 bases to trimming and J lost 8 bases; unmatched junction nucleotides: 7. The chain's CDR3 is CASSDGQGREAFF. Written as DNA, the CDR3 is TGTGCCAGTAGTGACGGACAGGGCCGAGAAGCTTTCTTT. Complete variable domain (other parts from reference TRBV19 and TRBJ1-1): DGGITQSPKYLFRKEGQNVTLSCEQNLNHDAMYWYRQDPGQGLRLIYYSQIVNDFQKGDIAEGYSVSREKKESFPLTVTSAQKNPTAFYLCASSDGQGREAFFGQGTRLTVV.

This clone is a singleton in its sample. This chain connects TRBV29-1 to TRBJ2-5; D ambiguous. CDR1 is SQVTM and CDR2 is ANQGSEA in the germline V gene. The CDR3 extends over 13 amino acids. The V and J ends lost 3 bases and 5 bases respectively, with 13 bases between them. CDR3 sequence reads: CSVEGSLGETQYF. In DNA, the CDR3 is TGCAGCGTTGAGGGCAGCCTTGGGGAGACCCAGTACTTC.

The chain carries TRBV11-2 and TRBJ2-2, with D perhaps matching TRBD2 (6 bases). The CDR3 runs 15 residues. Trimming removed 6 bases from V and 2 bases from J, with 13 bases in between. The V gene's germline CDR1 is SGHAT and CDR2 FQNNGV. CDR3 DNA: TGTGCCAGCAGGGGGGGAGCCTCAAACACCGGGGAGCTGTTTTTT. The encoded protein is CASRGGASNTGELFF. Full variable domain (missing parts from reference TRBV11-2 and TRBJ2-2): EAGVAQSPRYKIIEKRQSVAFWCNPISGHATLYWYQQILGQGPKLLIQFQNNGVVDDSQLPKDRFSAERLKGVDSTLKIQPAKLEDSAVYLCASRGGASNTGELFFGEGSRLTVL.

The V gene is TRBV5-1, the J gene TRBJ1-2, with TRBD1 identical over 7 bases. Germline loops: CDR1 SGHRS, CDR2 YFSETQ. V trimming: 4 bases; J trimming: 1 base; junction bases outside the gene matches: 7. The CDR3 is 15 amino acids. The CDR3 DNA reads as TGCGCCAGCAGCCCGGGACAGAATATTAACTATGGCTACACCTTC. It encodes CASSPGQNINYGYTF. The whole variable domain, filled in from reference TRBV5-1 and TRBJ1-2, reads KAGVTQTPRYLIKTRGQQVTLSCSPISGHRSVSWYQQTPGQGLQFLFEYFSETQRNKGNFPGRFSGRQFSNSRSEMNVSTLELGDSALYLCASSPGQNINYGYTFGSGTRLTVV.

This chain links TRBV4-3 with TRBJ1-1; a possible D gene is TRBD1 (6 bases). Germline CDR1 and CDR2: LGHNA and YSLEER. The CDR3 loop spans 14 amino acids. Trimming took 3 bases from V and 11 from J, leaving 19 bases between them. CDR3 sequence reads: CASSQTGQGKVAFF. CDR3 in DNA: TGCGCCAGCAGCCAGACGGGACAAGGAAAAGTCGCTTTCTTT.

The rearrangement uses TRBV15 and TRBJ1-2; 10 nucleotides align to TRBD1. Trimming cost V 3 bases and J 1 base; bases outside gene matches: 5. The germline V gene encodes CDR1 LNHNV and CDR2 YYDKDF (reference sequence). The CDR3 covers 16 residues. The chain's CDR3 is CATSSGDRGYNYGYTF. DNA for the CDR3: TGTGCCACCAGCAGTGGGGACAGGGGATATAACTATGGCTACACCTTC.

This chain connects TRBV19 to TRBJ1-6; 7 nucleotides agree with TRBD1. After removal of 1 base from V and 6 bases from J, the junction contained 9 bases not matched to a gene. CDR3 size: 17 residues. Looked up from germline, CDR1 is LNHDA and CDR2 is SQIVND (reference sequence). The CDR3 nucleotides are TGTGCCAGTAGTATAGTGTTGGCAGGGGGAGCTAATTCACCCCTCCACTTT. Its translation: CASSIVLAGGANSPLHF.

This clone appeared a few times. The genes are TRBV11-2 and TRBJ1-2, with 7 bases fitting TRBD1. CDR3 size: 16 residues. V dropped 2 bases and J dropped 3; count of bases not matched to a gene: 9. The germline gives CDR1 SGHAT, CDR2 FQNNGV. The CDR3 spells CASSLWQADRDYGYTF. DNA of the CDR3: TGTGCCAGCAGCTTATGGCAGGCCGACAGGGACTATGGCTACACCTTC.

The chain recombines TRBV10-3 with TRBJ1-4; D unresolved. Germline V gene data show CDR1 as ENHRY and CDR2 as SYGVKD. Trimming took off 3 bases at V and 5 bases at J, with 13 bases between the two ends. This CDR3 region has 15 residues. The CDR3 DNA reads TGTGCCATCAGTGAAGCAGCGGGCGCGAATGAAAAACTGTTTTTT. Translating it yields CAISEAAGANEKLFF.

This chain links TRBV24-1 with TRBJ2-1, with D tentatively TRBD2 (8 bases). The germline V gene encodes CDR1 KGHDR and CDR2 SFDVKD. The ends were cut back, 5 bases at V and 3 bases at J, with 31 bases in the middle. There are 21 residues in the CDR3. CDR3 nucleotides: TGTGCCACCAGTGCTCCCCCCGGGGACAGACCCAGCGGGGGAGTCTACAATGAGCAGTTCTTC. Translated, it gives CATSAPPGDRPSGGVYNEQFF.

The chain uses TRBV23-1 and TRBJ2-5; 8 bases line up with TRBD2. TRBV23-1 is sorted into the ORF group, with uncertain function. The CDR3 covers 14 residues. Trimming cost V 7 bases and J 5 bases; bases outside gene matches: 9. CDR3: CASIPGGLGETQYF. The CDR3 DNA reads as TGCGCCAGCATCCCGGGGGGGCTAGGGGAGACCCAGTACTTC.

The chain carries TRBV18 and TRBJ2-5; tentatively, D is TRBD1 (6 bases). Trimming stripped 2 bases from V and 5 bases from J, with 9 bases between. This CDR3 comprises 13 residues. Germline V CDR1 and CDR2: KGHSH, LQKENI. The chain's CDR3 is CASSPYREETQYF. The CDR3 DNA reads as TGTGCCAGCTCACCATACAGGGAGGAGACCCAGTACTTC.

This chain uses TRBV12-3 or TRBV12-4 with TRBJ2-7; D unresolved. V dropped 4 bases and J dropped 2 bases, with 6 bases sitting between them. This CDR3 region has 12 residues. The CDR3 DNA sequence: TGTGCCAGCAGTTCCTCCCCCTACGAGCAGTACTTC. It encodes CASSSSPYEQYF.

This CDR3 reads CAIRTGGRSGANVLTF. In nucleotides, the CDR3 is TGTGCCATCAGGACAGGGGGCAGGTCTGGGGCCAACGTCCTGACTTTC. V usage is TRBV10-3 and J usage is TRBJ2-6, with 10 bases identical to TRBD1. Germline loops: CDR1 ENHRY, CDR2 SYGVKD. The V segment lost 6 bases and the J segment 1 base; nucleotides outside the gene matches: 3. CDR3 length: 16 residues.

The table lists this clone with a count of one. The chain is built from TRBV6-5 and TRBJ1-1, with 12 positions matching TRBD1. Germline assignment: CDR1 MNHEY and CDR2 SVGAGI. This CDR3 spans 15 amino acids. The ends lost 10 bases at V and 11 bases at J; junction bases unmatched: 17. CDR3 in DNA: TGTGCCACCCTACCCCGGGACAGGGGGCTCCTTACCGCTTTCTTT. Translating gives CATLPRDRGLLTAFF.

This clone was observed a single time. The chain is built from TRBV7-9 and TRBJ1-2; D not resolved. With 4 bases removed from V and 7 bases from J, the gap between germline ends came to 10 bases. The CDR3 is 12 residues long. Germline V gives CDR1 SEHNR, CDR2 FQNEAQ (reference sequence). CDR3 bases: TGTGCCAGCAGCTCGTCGCGAGGTGGCTACACCTTC. Translating gives CASSSSRGGYTF.

The chain uses TRBV3-1 (or the pseudogene TRBV3-2) and TRBJ2-5; D is uncertain. The germline V gene encodes CDR1 LGHDT and CDR2 YNNKEL (reference sequence). Trimming removed 3 bases from V and 5 bases from J, with 16 bases in between. CDR3 length equals 15 residues. The CDR3 region has the DNA TGTGCCAGCAGCCAGGTACTACCCGGTGGGGAGACCCAGTACTTC. This codes for CASSQVLPGGETQYF.

This clone was seen a single time. The chain employs TRBV10-3 and TRBJ2-1, with D possibly being TRBD2 (6 bases). The V gene lost 11 bases and the J gene lost 4 bases, with 18 bases spanning the gap. The germline V gene has CDR1 ENHRY and CDR2 SYGVKD. The CDR3 runs 14 residues. CDR3 DNA: TGTGCCCTCCGTTTGCGCGGGGCGTACAATGAGCAGTTCTTC. This translates into CALRLRGAYNEQFF.

The chain employs TRBV7-3 and TRBJ2-3; 11 bases line up with TRBD1. Per the germline V gene, CDR1 is SGHTA and CDR2 is FQGTGA. The CDR3 runs 15 residues. After removal of 5 bases from V and 3 bases from J, the junction contained 4 bases not matched to a gene. As DNA, the CDR3 is TGTGCCAGCAGCACCGGACAGGGGGCAACAGATACGCAGTATTTT. Translation gives CASSTGQGATDTQYF.